This T cell receptor beta chain originates from a study of response to subunit inactivated influenza vaccine. Notes on the study in general: With each seasonal influenza vaccination, the authors suggested, few new T cells are recruited.

A single record per CDR3 protein comes from TCRdb applying MiXCR to the RT-PCR reads. The sample holds fewer than 650,000 distinct CDR3 sequences; 10% to 15% are singletons and the top ten take 10% to 15%. Ten or more counts support this clonotype. The target antigen is unknown. Per germline, CDR1 SGHVS and CDR2 FQNEAQ. The germline V and J ends were trimmed by 3 bases and 2 bases, with 11 bases remaining between them. The CDR3 runs to 14 residues. This chain joins TRBV7-8 and TRBJ2-7; D call uncertain. The receptor was isolated from a man between 45 and 60 years old who received an inactivated influenza vaccine. Here the sequenced sample was PBMCs from blood, taken roughly 46 days after vaccination. The CDR3 protein is CASSFIGRAYEQYF. The CDR3 coding sequence is TGTGCCAGCAGCTTCATAGGACGGGCCTACGAGCAGTACTTC. The whole variable domain, filled in from reference TRBV7-8 and TRBJ2-7, reads GAGVSQSPRYKVAKRGQDVALRCDPISGHVSLFWYQQALGQGPEFLTYFQNEAQLDKSGLPSDRFFAERPEGSVSTLKIQRTQQEDSAVYLCASSFIGRAYEQYFGPGTRLTVT.